This paragraph reports one T cell receptor beta chain. The sample belongs to a study of blood T cells in healthy people across ages. V was pared by 7 bases and J by 4 bases, with 14 bases of the junction left unmatched. The CDR3 runs 16 residues. Germline CDR1 reads SGHRS; CDR2 reads YFSETQ. Primers used in a second PCR of roughly 7 to 11 cycles were a sample-barcoded 5' primer and a J-beta primer mix. TCRdb fed the 5' RACE reads into MiXCR, producing one record per CDR3 protein. The sample lists over 550,000 distinct CDR3 sequences, 25% to 35% seen once, with around a sixth in the top ten. The material sequenced was blood. This clonotype was obtained from a woman of 80 years or more in good health. V usage is TRBV5-1 and J usage is TRBJ2-3, with 8 bases aligning to TRBD2. The CDR3 here is CASSTGGGGTADTQYF. The DNA of the CDR3 is TGCGCCAGCTCAACTGGGGGCGGGGGGACCGCAGATACGCAGTATTTT.